This T cell receptor beta chain was sequenced during a study of PD-1 blockade in classical Hodgkin lymphoma. Study findings and constraints: Baseline diversity was lower in partial responders and progressors than complete responders. A significant rise in TCR diversity by C4D1 was seen for CD4+ but not CD8+ cells. Baseline TCR diversity was reportedly lower in newly diagnosed patients than in healthy donors. It was reported as lower still in relapsed/refractory patients.

Of note for this clone: The antigen remains undetermined.

The CDR3 length is 14 residues. From germline, CDR1 is LNHDA and CDR2 SQIVND (reference sequence). V lost 8 bases to trimming and J lost 11 bases, with 21 bases between them. Profiling relied on immunoSEQ multiplex PCR, and the TCRdb table lists in-frame clones only, not all of them. The sample records some 62,000 clones, around 88% being singletons. Every patient relapsed after autologous stem cell transplantation, and brentuximab vedotin exposure varied. Complete response, partial response or progressive disease constituted the best responses recorded. The source was peripheral blood mononuclear cells (PBMCs), collected at baseline. This clonotype originated in a human donor with classical Hodgkin lymphoma. The chain combines TRBV19 with TRBJ2-2; D assignment may be TRBD1 or TRBD2 (5 bases each). The CDR3 protein is CASRWDRPSGELFF. The CDR3 DNA reads TGTGCCAGTCGATGGGACCGACCTTCGGGAGAGCTGTTTTTT. The entire variable domain, with the rest obtained from reference TRBV19 and TRBJ2-2, is as follows: DGGITQSPKYLFRKEGQNVTLSCEQNLNHDAMYWYRQDPGQGLRLIYYSQIVNDFQKGDIAEGYSVSREKKESFPLTVTSAQKNPTAFYLCASRWDRPSGELFFGEGSRLTVL.